This note documents a single T cell receptor beta chain sequence. Its target is not known. The V and J ends lost 4 bases and 2 bases respectively, with 14 bases between them. Germline V gene sequence: CDR1 SEHNR, CDR2 FQNEAQ (reference sequence). This CDR3 is 15 amino acids long. Amplification used 60 Vbeta primers and 13 Jbeta primers. Profiled with immunoSEQ multiplex PCR; TCRdb holds only in-frame clones, not every one. The data contain 150,000 to 200,000 clones, 70% to 85% of them singletons. These data are taken from a study of cytomegalovirus exposure and HLA in healthy donors. Study-wide findings and caveats: Links to common viral pathogens appeared, in a later analysis, for several of the most significant clusters.

This receptor was identified in a woman in her twenties or thirties in good health and CMV-seropositive. V gene TRBV7-9 combines with J gene TRBJ1-2, with D unresolved. The source material was PBMCs. This CDR3 is CASSSLQVDNYGYTF. The DNA for the CDR3 is TGTGCCAGCAGCTCCTTGCAGGTTGACAACTATGGCTACACCTTC.